Below are 14 T cell receptor beta chains sequenced from a single sample in a study of CD8 T cells in ankylosing spondylitis. MiXCR, applied by TCRdb to the 5' RACE reads, yields one record per CDR3 protein. The sample consists of approximately 140,000 distinct CDR3 sequences, roughly 9% of them appearing once. The specimen sequenced was blood, either unsorted or a sorted T cell fraction (not recorded which). Every receptor here comes from a male donor with ankylosing spondylitis or in good health (not recorded which).

This chain uses TRBV12-3 or TRBV12-4 with TRBJ2-1, with a possible D match to TRBD2 (5 bases). The CDR3 is made up of 18 amino acids. V gave up 8 bases and J gave up 10 bases, with 33 bases separating them. In DNA form, the CDR3 reads TGTGCCAGCTGTCCCCCCCGGATCCGGGCACTACAAACGGGGGAGCAGTTCTTC. It is translated as CASCPPRIRALQTGEQFF.

This clonotype was seen at least ten times. This sequence joins TRBV7-2 and TRBJ1-5, with D perhaps TRBD1 (5 bases). Germline V gene sequence: CDR1 SGHTA, CDR2 FQGNSA. This CDR3 is built from 15 residues. Trimming pared 2 bases from V and 2 bases from J, leaving 10 bases between. The CDR3 is CASSLKLGGNQPQHF. The CDR3 region has the DNA TGTGCCAGCAGCTTAAAGCTGGGGGGCAATCAGCCCCAGCATTTT.

This clonotype was seen many times. The J gene is TRBJ2-7, the V gene TRBV18; tentatively, D is TRBD1 or TRBD2 (6 bases each). This CDR3 has 15 amino acids. Germline V gene data show CDR1 as KGHSH and CDR2 as LQKENI. The V end was cut by 3 bases, the J end by 6 bases, with 18 bases between. The CDR3 sequence: CASSPQRGDEAEQYF. The DNA for the CDR3 is TGTGCCAGCTCACCTCAAAGGGGGGACGAGGCCGAGCAGTACTTC.

The rearrangement uses TRBV7-9 and TRBJ2-4; the match to TRBD2 covers 11 bases. Trimming at V came to 6 bases and at J to 5 bases, leaving 3 bases not matched to a gene. There are 14 residues in the CDR3. The germline CDR1 and CDR2 sequences are SEHNR and FQNEAQ (reference sequence). DNA of the CDR3: TGTGCCAGCAGGTCGACTAGCGGGGAAAACATTCAGTACTTC. It encodes CASRSTSGENIQYF.

Only a few counts were recorded for this clonotype. This chain connects TRBV29-1 to TRBJ2-7; D call uncertain. The CDR3 is 11 residues long. Trimming pared 4 bases from V and 2 bases from J, leaving 6 bases between. CDR1 is SQVTM, CDR2 ANQGSEA, per germline. DNA of the CDR3: TGCAGCGTTGGAATGACCTACGAGCAGTACTTC. Residues: CSVGMTYEQYF.

Note on this clonotype: Lacking the conserved final phenylalanine or tryptophan, this CDR3 likely reflects a read error. The CDR3 DNA sequence: TGCGCCAGCAGCAGACTTGCGGGCGGCAACTCTGGAAACACCATATATTTG. It translates to CASSRLAGGNSGNTIYL. The V and J genes are TRBV4-1 and TRBJ1-3; D not resolved. The germline V gene has CDR1 MGHRA and CDR2 YSYEKL. V was shortened by 5 bases and J by 0 bases, with 17 bases between the two germline ends. The CDR3 sequence is 17 residues long.

The table lists this clonotype with a few counts. The chain combines TRBV24-1 with TRBJ2-1; TRBD2 matches at 13 bases. In germline, CDR1 is KGHDR, CDR2 SFDVKD. Germline trimming cut 7 bases from V and 8 bases from J; bases unmatched to any gene: 7. The CDR3 is 15 residues long. DNA for the CDR3: TGTGCCACCAGCCAGGGACTAGCGGGATTTGATGAGCAGTTCTTC. Its protein product is CATSQGLAGFDEQFF.

Many counts were recorded for this clonotype. The chain is built from TRBV6-2 or TRBV6-3 and TRBJ2-7; D not resolved. Between the trimmed V and J ends, which lost 5 bases and 3 bases, there was a span of 17 bases. This CDR3 region has 15 residues. Germline V CDR1 and CDR2: MNHEY, SVGEGT. CDR3 in DNA: TGTGCCAGCAGTCGACCCGCTGCTGGGTACTACGAGCAGTACTTC. Amino acid sequence: CASSRPAAGYYEQYF.

Ten or more counts support this clonotype. This chain connects TRBV7-3 to TRBJ2-2; the match to TRBD2 covers 7 bases. Germline V lookup: CDR1 SGHTA, CDR2 FQGTGA. Germline trimming cut 6 bases from V and 3 bases from J; bases unmatched to any gene: 4. This CDR3 is built from 14 residues. CDR3 DNA: TGTGCCAGCAGTGCCGCGGGAGACACCGGGGAGCTGTTTTTT. It codes for CASSAAGDTGELFF.

V and J are TRBV28 and TRBJ2-5; a weak D match, TRBD2 (5 bases). V lost 5 bases and J 4 bases, leaving 14 bases between the germline ends. The length of the CDR3 is 14 residues. Looked up from germline, CDR1 is MDHEN and CDR2 is SYDVKM. DNA for the CDR3: TGTGCCAGCAGTAATCAGAGGGCCGGAGAGACCCAGTACTTC. As protein: CASSNQRAGETQYF.

This clonotype was seen a few times. V gene TRBV4-3 combines with J gene TRBJ1-6; a possible D gene is TRBD1 (5 bases). Trimming took off 1 base at V and 5 bases at J, with 15 bases between the two ends. This CDR3 is built from 17 residues. From germline, CDR1 is LGHNA and CDR2 YSLEER. The CDR3 nucleotides read TGCGCCAGCAGCCAAGTTAGGGGTTTTGGGAATAATTCACCCCTCCACTTT. It translates to CASSQVRGFGNNSPLHF.

This clonotype has a count of ten or more. The chain has TRBV7-2 and TRBJ2-3; no definite D call. V lost 0 bases to trimming and J lost 5 bases, with 9 bases between them. The germline CDR1 and CDR2 sequences are SGHTA and FQGNSA. The CDR3 covers 14 residues. The CDR3 protein is CASSLAVQGDTQYF. DNA for the CDR3: TGTGCCAGCAGCTTAGCGGTTCAAGGAGATACGCAGTATTTT.

This clonotype has ten or more counts. The rearrangement uses TRBV11-2 and TRBJ2-1; 10 positions match TRBD2. Germline V gives CDR1 SGHAT, CDR2 FQNNGV. The CDR3 is 17 amino acids. V shed 2 bases and J 3 bases; nucleotides not matched to a gene: 7. The CDR3 coding sequence is TGTGCCAGCAGCTTACATCTAGCGGGAGAAGGCTACAATGAGCAGTTCTTC. Residues: CASSLHLAGEGYNEQFF. The full variable domain, its missing parts supplied by reference TRBV11-2 and TRBJ2-1, is EAGVAQSPRYKIIEKRQSVAFWCNPISGHATLYWYQQILGQGPKLLIQFQNNGVVDDSQLPKDRFSAERLKGVDSTLKIQPAKLEDSAVYLCASSLHLAGEGYNEQFFGPGTRLTVL.

This clonotype was observed a handful of times. The chain joins TRBV5-1 to TRBJ2-1; 7 positions match TRBD2. This CDR3 contains 18 residues. V lost 3 bases, J lost 0 bases, and 12 bases stayed unmatched. Germline CDR1 is SGHRS and CDR2 is YFSETQ. This chain's CDR3 is CASSSPLTSPDSYNEQFF. As DNA, the CDR3 is TGCGCCAGCAGCTCCCCCCTGACTAGCCCTGACTCCTACAATGAGCAGTTCTTC.